The T cell receptor (beta chain) described here comes from a study of control samples from healthy donors and cancer patients. There are many counts of this clone. The method was immunoSEQ multiplex PCR; TCRdb's version includes in-frame clones alone and lacks a portion of them. The table records about 410,000 clones, more than 80% of them present only once. The CDR3 consists of 14 residues. Trimming cost V 0 bases and J 6 bases, with 12 bases left between them. Per the germline V gene, CDR1 is LGHNA and CDR2 is YNFKEQ. This clonotype was sampled from a man aged 35 to 55 with head and neck cancer. The chain employs TRBV4-2 and TRBJ2-7, with D unresolved. Sequenced input: PBMCs. The CDR3 spells CASSQETPGSEQYF. The DNA for the CDR3 is TGTGCCAGCAGCCAAGAGACCCCCGGCTCCGAGCAGTACTTC.